This entry is about one TCR beta chain. Its target is not known. The assay was immunoSEQ multiplex PCR, and TCRdb's table has in-frame clones only and misses some. The data show around 93,000 clones, with around 80% seen just once and 9.4% held by the top ten. These data originate in a study of PD-1 blockade in classical Hodgkin lymphoma. In the study overall: Patients had nivolumab dosed at 3 mg/kg, delivered intravenously every 2 weeks. Regarding the study as a whole: Exclusion was the outcome for patients who began nivolumab under 1 year after ASCT.

Germline loops: CDR1 LNHDA, CDR2 SQIVND (reference sequence). The CDR3 is made up of 14 amino acids. V shed 5 bases and J 2 bases; nucleotides not matched to a gene: 4. Time point: cycle 4 day 1 (C4D1), after five to seven weeks of nivolumab. Relapse was seen in all patients after autologous stem cell transplantation, and brentuximab vedotin exposure was variable. This chain links TRBV19 with TRBJ2-7; 9 nucleotides line up with TRBD1. This sequence was found in a human donor with classical Hodgkin lymphoma. The material sequenced was peripheral blood mononuclear cells (PBMCs), taken before the fourth cycle of nivolumab. Here the CDR3 reads CASSVQGAAYEQYF. As DNA, the CDR3 is TGTGCCAGTAGTGTACAGGGGGCGGCCTACGAGCAGTACTTC. The whole variable domain, remainder taken from reference TRBV19 and TRBJ2-7, is DGGITQSPKYLFRKEGQNVTLSCEQNLNHDAMYWYRQDPGQGLRLIYYSQIVNDFQKGDIAEGYSVSREKKESFPLTVTSAQKNPTAFYLCASSVQGAAYEQYFGPGTRLTVT.